The sequence of this T cell receptor (beta chain) was determined in a study of cytomegalovirus exposure and HLA in healthy donors. Study-wide results and limits: Most TCR sequences were rare, but some public TCRs occurred in many donors. In vitro experiments confirmed that three CMV-associated chains were specific for CMV antigens. The listing of about 150 TCR beta chains classed them as cytomegalovirus-associated.

Clones were read by immunoSEQ multiplex PCR, and TCRdb kept only the in-frame ones, dropping some. The profile shows 150,000 to 180,000 clones, approximately 86% of them singletons. Comments on this clone: Its target is not known.

The V segment lost 1 base and the J segment 1 base; nucleotides outside the gene matches: 8. CDR3 length: 17 residues. In germline, CDR1 is MGHRA, CDR2 YSYEKL. This TCR derives from a man younger than 35 in good health and CMV-seropositive. The sequencing input was PBMCs. The chain combines TRBV4-1 with TRBJ2-3, with TRBD2 matching over 7 bases. This chain's CDR3 is CASSQVTAGRGTDTQYF. The DNA of the CDR3 is TGCGCCAGCAGCCAAGTAACAGCGGGAAGGGGCACAGATACGCAGTATTTT.